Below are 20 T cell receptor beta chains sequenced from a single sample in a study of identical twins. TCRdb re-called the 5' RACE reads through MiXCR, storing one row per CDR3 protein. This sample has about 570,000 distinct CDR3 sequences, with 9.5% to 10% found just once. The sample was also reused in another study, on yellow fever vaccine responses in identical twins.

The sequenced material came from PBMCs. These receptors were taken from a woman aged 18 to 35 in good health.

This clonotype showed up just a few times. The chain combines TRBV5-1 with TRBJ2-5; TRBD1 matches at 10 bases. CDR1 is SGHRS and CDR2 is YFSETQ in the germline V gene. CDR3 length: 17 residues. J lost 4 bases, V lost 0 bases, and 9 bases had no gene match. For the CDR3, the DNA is TGCGCCAGCAGCTTGGGGAATTCGGGACAGGGGTCAGAGACCCAGTACTTC. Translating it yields CASSLGNSGQGSETQYF.

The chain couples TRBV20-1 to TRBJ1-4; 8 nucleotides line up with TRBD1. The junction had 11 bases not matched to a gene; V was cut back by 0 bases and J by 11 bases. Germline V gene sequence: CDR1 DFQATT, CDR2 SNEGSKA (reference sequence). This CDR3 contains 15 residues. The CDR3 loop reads CSARDLRTGLFKLFF. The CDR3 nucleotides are TGCAGTGCTAGAGATCTGAGGACAGGGCTTTTTAAACTGTTTTTT.

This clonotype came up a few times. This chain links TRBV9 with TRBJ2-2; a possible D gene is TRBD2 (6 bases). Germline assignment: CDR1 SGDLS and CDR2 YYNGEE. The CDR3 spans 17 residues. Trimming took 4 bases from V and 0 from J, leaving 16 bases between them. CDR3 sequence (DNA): TGTGCCAGCAGCACCCGCGGGGCGTTATCGAACACCGGGGAGCTGTTTTTT. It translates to CASSTRGALSNTGELFF.

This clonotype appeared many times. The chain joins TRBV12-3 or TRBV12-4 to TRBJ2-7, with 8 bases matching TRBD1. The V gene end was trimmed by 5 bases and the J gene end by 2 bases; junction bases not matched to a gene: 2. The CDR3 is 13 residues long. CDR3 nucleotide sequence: TGTGCCAGCAGTATGGGACAGGCCTACGAGCAGTACTTC. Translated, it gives CASSMGQAYEQYF.

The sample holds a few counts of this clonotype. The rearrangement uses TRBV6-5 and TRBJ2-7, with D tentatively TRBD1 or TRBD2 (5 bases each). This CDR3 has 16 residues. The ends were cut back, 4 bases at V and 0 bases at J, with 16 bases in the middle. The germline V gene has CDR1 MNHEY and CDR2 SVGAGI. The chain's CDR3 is CASSWQGVHNSYEQYF. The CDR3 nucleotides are TGTGCCAGCAGTTGGCAGGGAGTTCATAACTCCTACGAGCAGTACTTC.

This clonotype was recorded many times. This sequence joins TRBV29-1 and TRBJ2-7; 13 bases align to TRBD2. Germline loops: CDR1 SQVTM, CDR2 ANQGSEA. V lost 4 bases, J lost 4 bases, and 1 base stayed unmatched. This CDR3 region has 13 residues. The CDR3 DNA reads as TGCAGCGTTGGGACTAGCGGGAGTTACGAGCAGTACTTC. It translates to CSVGTSGSYEQYF.

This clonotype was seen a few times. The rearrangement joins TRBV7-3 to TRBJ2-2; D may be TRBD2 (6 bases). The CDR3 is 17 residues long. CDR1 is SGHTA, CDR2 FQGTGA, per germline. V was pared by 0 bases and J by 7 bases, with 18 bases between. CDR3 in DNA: TGTGCCAGCAGCTTAACGGAGGGGTTGGTCTATGGCGGGGAGCTGTTTTTT. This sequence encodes CASSLTEGLVYGGELFF.

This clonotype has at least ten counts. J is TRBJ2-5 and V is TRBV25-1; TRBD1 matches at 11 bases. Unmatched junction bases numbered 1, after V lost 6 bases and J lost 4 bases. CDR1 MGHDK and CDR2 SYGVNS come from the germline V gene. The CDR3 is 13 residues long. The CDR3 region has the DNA TGTGCCAGCAGGGGGACAGGGGGAGAGACCCAGTACTTC. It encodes CASRGTGGETQYF.

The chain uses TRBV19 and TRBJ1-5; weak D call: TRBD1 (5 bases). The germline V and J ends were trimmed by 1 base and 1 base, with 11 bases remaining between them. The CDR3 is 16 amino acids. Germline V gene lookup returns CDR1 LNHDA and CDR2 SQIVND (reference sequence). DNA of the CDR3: TGTGCCAGTAGTATAGCGGCAGGGAAGAGCAATCAGCCCCAGCATTTT. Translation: CASSIAAGKSNQPQHF.

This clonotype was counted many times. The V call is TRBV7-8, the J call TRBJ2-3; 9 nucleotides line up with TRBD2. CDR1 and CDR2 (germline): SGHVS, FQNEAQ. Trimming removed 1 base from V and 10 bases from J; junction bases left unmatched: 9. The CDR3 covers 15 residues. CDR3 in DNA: TGTGCCAGCAGCTTAGGTCTAGCGGGGACAACTGCGCAGTATTTT. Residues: CASSLGLAGTTAQYF.

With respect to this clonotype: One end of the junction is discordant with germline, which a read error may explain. In DNA, the CDR3 is TGCTGTGCTAGAGATGGTGATGGAGCGGGGGTGTACAATGAGCAGTTCTTC. Its protein is CCARDGDGAGVYNEQFF. This chain uses TRBV20-1 with TRBJ2-1, with 8 nucleotides matching TRBD2. Germline V gene sequence: CDR1 DFQATT, CDR2 SNEGSKA (reference sequence). The CDR3 contains 17 residues.

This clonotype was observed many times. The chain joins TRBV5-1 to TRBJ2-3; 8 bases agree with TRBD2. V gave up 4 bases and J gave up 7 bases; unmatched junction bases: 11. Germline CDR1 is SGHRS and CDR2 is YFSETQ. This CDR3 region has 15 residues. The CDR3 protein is CASSPTSGGWNTQYF. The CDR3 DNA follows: TGCGCCAGCAGCCCCACTAGCGGAGGTTGGAATACGCAGTATTTT.

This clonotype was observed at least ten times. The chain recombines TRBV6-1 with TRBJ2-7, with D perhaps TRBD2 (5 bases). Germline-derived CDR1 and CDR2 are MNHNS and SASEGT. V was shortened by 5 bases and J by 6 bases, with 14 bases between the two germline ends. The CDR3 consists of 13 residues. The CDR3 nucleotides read TGTGCCAGCAGTCTGGACTGGTCTCTCGAGCAGTACTTC. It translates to CASSLDWSLEQYF.

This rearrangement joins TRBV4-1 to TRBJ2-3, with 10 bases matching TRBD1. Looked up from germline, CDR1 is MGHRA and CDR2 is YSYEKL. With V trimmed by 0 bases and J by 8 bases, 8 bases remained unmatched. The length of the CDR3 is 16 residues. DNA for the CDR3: TGCGCCAGCAGCCAAGAGGGGGCGACAGGGGGCGTTACGCAGTATTTT. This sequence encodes CASSQEGATGGVTQYF.

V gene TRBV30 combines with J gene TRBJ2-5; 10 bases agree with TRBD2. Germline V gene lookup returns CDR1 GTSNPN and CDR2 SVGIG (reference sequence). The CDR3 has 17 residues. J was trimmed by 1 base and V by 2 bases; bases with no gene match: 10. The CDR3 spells CAWSRWRTSGTQETQYF. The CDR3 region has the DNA TGTGCCTGGAGTAGATGGCGCACTAGCGGGACCCAAGAGACCCAGTACTTC.

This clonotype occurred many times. As DNA, the CDR3 is TGCGCCAGCAGCCAGACGATGGCGTCCGATACGCAGTATTTT. Amino acid sequence: CASSQTMASDTQYF. The chain recombines TRBV5-1 with TRBJ2-3, with unresolved D. CDR1 and CDR2 from the germline V gene are SGHRS and YFSETQ. Trimming pared 4 bases from V and 6 bases from J, leaving 15 bases between. The CDR3 spans 14 residues.

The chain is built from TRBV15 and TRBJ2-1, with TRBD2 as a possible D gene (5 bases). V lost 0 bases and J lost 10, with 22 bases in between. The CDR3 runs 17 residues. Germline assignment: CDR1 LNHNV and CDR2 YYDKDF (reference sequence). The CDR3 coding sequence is TGTGCCACCAGCAGAGATTCTATAAGCGGCGGACTGGGGGAGCAGTTCTTC. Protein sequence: CATSRDSISGGLGEQFF.

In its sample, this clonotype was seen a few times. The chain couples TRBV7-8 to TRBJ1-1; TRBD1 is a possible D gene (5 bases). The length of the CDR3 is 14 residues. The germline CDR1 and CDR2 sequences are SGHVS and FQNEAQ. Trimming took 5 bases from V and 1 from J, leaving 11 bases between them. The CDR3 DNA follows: TGTGCCAGCAGCCGGGCCGGGGGGAACACTGAAGCTTTCTTT. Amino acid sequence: CASSRAGGNTEAFF. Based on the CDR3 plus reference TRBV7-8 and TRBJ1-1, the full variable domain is GAGVSQSPRYKVAKRGQDVALRCDPISGHVSLFWYQQALGQGPEFLTYFQNEAQLDKSGLPSDRFFAERPEGSVSTLKIQRTQQEDSAVYLCASSRAGGNTEAFFGQGTRLTVV.

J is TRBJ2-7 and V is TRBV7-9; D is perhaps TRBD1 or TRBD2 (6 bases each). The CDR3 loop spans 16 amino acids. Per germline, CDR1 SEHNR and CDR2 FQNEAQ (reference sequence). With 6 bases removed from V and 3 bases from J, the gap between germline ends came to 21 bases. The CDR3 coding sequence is TGTGCCAGCAGTCGCCGGGGGCAGGGGCCTTACTACGAGCAGTACTTC. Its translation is CASSRRGQGPYYEQYF.

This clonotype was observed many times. The CDR3 region is CASSQDDRVDEKLFF. The CDR3 DNA follows: TGTGCCAGCAGCCAAGATGACAGGGTGGATGAAAAACTGTTTTTT. The chain has TRBV4-2 and TRBJ1-4; 7 nucleotides align to TRBD1. This CDR3 contains 15 residues. Looked up from germline, CDR1 is LGHNA and CDR2 is YNFKEQ. Trimming took 0 bases from V and 6 from J; bases not matched to a gene: 4.